The clone carrying this TCR beta chain was found a few times. Its antigen is not known. Time point denoted: week 11, during vaccination. A single vaccine dose contained 300 ug of mutant IDH1 20-mer peptide, and topical imiquimod was used with it. The CDR3 covers 15 residues. Germline loops: CDR1 MGHRA, CDR2 YSYEKL. Trimming took 4 bases from V and 5 from J; bases not matched to a gene: 6. This sample was included in a study of a mutant IDH1 vaccine in newly diagnosed glioma. The table came from immunoSEQ multiplex PCR; TCRdb's copy has only in-frame clones and leaves some out. This sample carries more than 50,000 clones, roughly 80% of them seen once, and the ten largest clones take 4.5% to 7.5%.

Sequenced material: PBMCs, taken from a glioma patient whose treatment included an IDH1 peptide vaccine. The chain links TRBV4-1 to TRBJ2-1; 9 positions agree with TRBD2. This TCR was recovered from a man aged 50 or older with glioma. CDR3 sequence (DNA): TGCGCCAGCAGCCGGGGGACTAGCCAAAACAATGAGCAGTTCTTC. This translates into CASSRGTSQNNEQFF.